The clone carrying this T cell receptor beta chain has more than one count but fewer than ten. Antigen specificity is unknown. The authors extracted RNA and reverse transcribed it into cDNA as the sequencing template. Profiling relied on immunoSEQ multiplex PCR, and the TCRdb table lists in-frame clones only, not all of them. The data hold under 350,000 clones, with 58% observed a single time. The data were taken from a study of CD8+ T cells in alopecia areata. About the research overall: Affected scalp percentage set treated patients' severity scores.

Points from the study as a whole: Many expanded lesional clones persisted in scalp and blood during tofacitinib.

Germline V CDR1 and CDR2: GTSNPN, SVGIG (reference sequence). This CDR3 comprises 14 residues. V lost 0 bases and J 4 bases, leaving 12 bases between the germline ends. Regarding treatment: oral pan-JAK inhibitor, 5-10 mg twice daily. Sequenced here: CD4+ T cells sorted from blood, sampled at week 24, from a patient treated with tofacitinib. The rearrangement uses TRBV30 and TRBJ1-2, with D uncertain. This TCR was recovered from a human donor with alopecia areata. The CDR3 sequence is CAWSVSLDAYGYTF. DNA for the CDR3: TGTGCCTGGAGTGTAAGCCTCGACGCCTATGGCTACACCTTC.